A selection of T cell receptor beta chains follows, all from one sample in a study of blood T cell repertoires in COVID-19. Measured with immunoSEQ multiplex PCR; TCRdb has only the in-frame clones, and not every one. The sample has over 150,000 clones, about 91% seen once. Sample: peripheral blood. All receptors derive from a woman aged 60 to 75 who had recovered from COVID-19. CDR3s leave out the opening cysteine and the closing phenylalanine or tryptophan. D genes are given only for firm matches. Clone sizes are given selectively: once, few, many, or a class where the clone is expanded.

clone size: -; D gene: -; J gene: TRBJ1-1; V gene: TRBV4-3; CDR3 protein: ASSQDPGGKNTEAF
clone size: -; D gene: -; J gene: TRBJ1-5; V gene: TRBV28; CDR3 protein: ASSNGVNNQPQH
clone size: -; D gene: TRBD1; J gene: TRBJ1-4; V gene: TRBV7-6; CDR3 protein: ASSLAQGGAGEKLF
clone size: -; D gene: -; J gene: TRBJ1-5; V gene: TRBV5-1; CDR3 protein: ASSLEGATGQPQH
clone size: few; D gene: -; J gene: TRBJ1-2; V gene: TRBV7-9; CDR3 protein: ASQPGGNRALGYT
clone size: few; D gene: -; J gene: TRBJ2-7; V gene: TRBV4-1; CDR3 protein: ASSQASTEQY
clone size: -; D gene: -; J gene: TRBJ1-6; V gene: TRBV7-9; CDR3 protein: ASSPRGGARGSPLH
clone size: -; D gene: -; J gene: TRBJ1-1; V gene: TRBV28; CDR3 protein: ASSTQGRGPTEAF
clone size: -; D gene: -; J gene: TRBJ1-1; V gene: TRBV6-5; CDR3 protein: ASSQRQLNTEAF
clone size: -; D gene: -; J gene: TRBJ1-1; V gene: TRBV3-1/TRBV3-2; CDR3 protein: ASVGGMVTEAF
clone size: -; D gene: -; J gene: TRBJ1-1; V gene: TRBV5-1; CDR3 protein: ASQMNPNTEAF
clone size: -; D gene: TRBD1; J gene: TRBJ1-1; V gene: TRBV14; CDR3 protein: ASSQRRDRDTEAF
clone size: many; D gene: TRBD1; J gene: TRBJ2-5; V gene: TRBV11-2; CDR3 protein: ASSLDRDRGGEETQY
clone size: -; D gene: -; J gene: TRBJ2-5; V gene: TRBV7-7; CDR3 protein: ASSQSWANQETQY
clone size: few; D gene: -; J gene: TRBJ2-1; V gene: TRBV4-1; CDR3 protein: ASSQRGGIDNEQF
clone size: -; D gene: -; J gene: TRBJ1-6; V gene: TRBV12-3/TRBV12-4; CDR3 protein: ASSGQLNSPLH
clone size: -; D gene: -; J gene: TRBJ1-1; V gene: TRBV7-9; CDR3 protein: ASSLARALPLPNTEAF